These T cell receptor beta chains were read from a single sample in a study of molecular identifiers for immune sequencing clone quantification. TCRdb ran MiXCR on the PCR reads and lists one entry per CDR3 protein. The sample yields about 320,000 distinct CDR3 sequences, 24% seen once. The sequencing sample was made of naive CD8+ T cells from blood, with Jurkat cell RNA spiked in. These receptors were obtained from a human donor in good health. Some libraries in this study had Jurkat cell RNA spiked in. CDR3s include the opening cysteine and the closing phenylalanine or tryptophan. The order of the fields is clone size, J gene, V gene, D gene, CDR3 DNA, CDR3 protein. The D gene is left open where the match is weak. Clone size is given for some rows only: seen once, a few or many times, or a class if the clone is expanded.

- TRBJ2-1 TRBV19 - TGTGCCAGTAGTATTATCTCGGCAGGAGAGTACAATGAGCAGTTCTTC CASSIISAGEYNEQFF
- TRBJ2-3 TRBV27 - TGTGCCAGCAGACAACTTACAGGGTACGATACGCAGTATTTT CASRQLTGYDTQYF
many TRBJ2-2 TRBV29-1 - TGCAGCTTACGACAGGTTAACACCGGGGAGCTGTTTTTT CSLRQVNTGELFF
few TRBJ2-3 TRBV28 TRBD2 TGTGCCAGCAGTCCCCTCCTAGCGGGGAGCACAGATACGCAGTATTTT CASSPLLAGSTDTQYF
many TRBJ1-5 TRBV19 TRBD1 TGTGCCAGTAGTGAAGGCACGACAGGGGCCTCAGGTCCCCAGCATTTT CASSEGTTGASGPQHF
- TRBJ2-5 TRBV6-2/TRBV6-3 - TGTGCCAGCAGACTGGACACGGCCGAATCGGGGGCCCAGTACTTC CASRLDTAESGAQYF
many TRBJ2-2 TRBV29-1 - TGCAGCGTTGAGCTCTGGGCCGGGGAGCTGTTTTTT CSVELWAGELFF
- TRBJ1-1 TRBV18 - TGTGCCAGCTCACGACCATGGGGCACTGAAGCTATCTTT CASSRPWGTEAIF
few TRBJ2-7 TRBV6-2/TRBV6-3 TRBD2 TGTGCCAGTCTAACCTTTCCGGGACTAACCTACGAGCAGTACTTC CASLTFPGLTYEQYF
many TRBJ2-3 TRBV24-1 TRBD2 TGTGCCACCAGTGGTACGACTAGCGGGGGGGCAAGAGATACGCAGTATTTT CATSGTTSGGARDTQYF
few TRBJ2-7 TRBV13 - TGTGCCAGCAGCTTAGCGTTGGGGGTTGTAGCCTACGAGCAGTACTTC CASSLALGVVAYEQYF
- TRBJ2-5 TRBV11-2 TRBD2 TGTGCCAGCAGCTCAACTAGCGGGGGGGCCGGGAAGACGACCCAGTACTTC CASSSTSGGAGKTTQYF
- TRBJ2-7 TRBV19 - TGTGCCAGTAGTAGGCAGGGGCCCAACGAGCAGTACTTC CASSRQGPNEQYF
- TRBJ2-5 TRBV7-9 TRBD1 TGTGCCAGCAGCTCCTCCCAGGGGGCGCAGGAGACCCAGTACTTC CASSSSQGAQETQYF
many TRBJ2-7 TRBV2 TRBD1 TGTGCCAGCAGCCTGGACAGGGGGTTCGGTTTATCTTACGAGCAGTACTTC CASSLDRGFGLSYEQYF
few TRBJ2-3 TRBV29-1 - TGCAGCGTGGTGGGCCTCCCGCAGAATACGCAGTATTTT CSVVGLPQNTQYF
many TRBJ1-5 TRBV6-2/TRBV6-3 - TGTGCCAGCGGTGATCAGCCCCAGCATTTT CASGDQPQHF
- TRBJ1-5 TRBV20-1 - TGCAGTGCAACCAAGCCGGGACACCTATATAGCAATCAGCCCCAGCATTTT CSATKPGHLYSNQPQHF
- TRBJ2-3 TRBV4-3 TRBD2 TGCGCCAGCAGCCCATGGACTAGCGGGAGAATTTCGACAGATACGCAGTATTTT CASSPWTSGRISTDTQYF
many TRBJ1-6 TRBV7-9 TRBD1 TGTGCCAGCAGCTTAGCGGGGGACAGGGGGAATTCACCCCTCCACTTT CASSLAGDRGNSPLHF
- TRBJ2-1 TRBV4-3 TRBD1 TGCGCCAGCAGCCAAGAAAACGACAGGGGAATTTACAATGATCAGTTCTTC CASSQENDRGIYNDQFF
few TRBJ2-1 TRBV7-9 - TGTGCCAGCAGCCCCGGATTCTACAATGAGCAGTTCTTC CASSPGFYNEQFF
few TRBJ2-7 TRBV9 - TGTGCCAGCAGCGTATCATCACAGTCCTACGAGCAGTACTTC CASSVSSQSYEQYF
few TRBJ2-7 TRBV27 TRBD2 TGTGCCAGCAGCAAGCGGGGCGAGCAGTACTTC CASSKRGEQYF
- TRBJ2-3 TRBV3-1 TRBD2 TGTGCCAGCAGCCAAGATCTAGGGACTACTTTCACAGATACGCAGTATTTT CASSQDLGTTFTDTQYF
few TRBJ2-3 TRBV27 TRBD2 TGTGCCAGCCGACCCATCGCGGGGGGGAGGACTAGCACAGATACGCAGTATTTT CASRPIAGGRTSTDTQYF
many TRBJ2-7 TRBV11-2 - TGTGCCAGCAGCTTAGGGGACGGCCTGGAGCAGTACTTC CASSLGDGLEQYF
many TRBJ2-7 TRBV5-1 - TGCGCCAGCAGCTTGGCCGGGGACTCCTACGAGCAGTACTTC CASSLAGDSYEQYF
- TRBJ2-7 TRBV11-2 TRBD2 TGTGCCAGCAGCTTTTACTCCGGGACTAGCTCCCAGCTGGGCGAGCAGTACTTC CASSFYSGTSSQLGEQYF
many TRBJ2-3 TRBV5-4 TRBD2 TGTGCCAGCAATAGACTAGCGGGGGGTTCAAGCACAGATACGCAGTATTTT CASNRLAGGSSTDTQYF
many TRBJ2-2 TRBV7-2 TRBD1 TGTGCCAGCAGCTCACCGGGACAGACTTTCACCGGGGAGCTGTTTTTT CASSSPGQTFTGELFF
- TRBJ2-3 TRBV19 TRBD2 TGTGCCAGTAGTAAAGCTAGCGGGGGGTCTACGCAGTATTTT CASSKASGGSTQYF
- TRBJ2-7 TRBV20-1 TRBD2 TGCAGTGCTAGAACTTCTAGCGGGGACTCCTACGAGCAGTACTTC CSARTSSGDSYEQYF
many TRBJ2-6 TRBV6-5 - TGTGCCAGCAGTTACTCTACAGGCTACTCTGGGGCCAACGTCCTGACTTTC CASSYSTGYSGANVLTF
few TRBJ1-1 TRBV7-9 TRBD1 TGTGCCAGCAGCTTCGGACAGGGGACCATGAACACTGAAGCTTTCTTT CASSFGQGTMNTEAFF
- TRBJ2-7 TRBV3-1 - TGTGCCAGCAGCCCGACCGGACGGGTCCACGAGCAGTACTTC CASSPTGRVHEQYF
- TRBJ2-7 TRBV7-9 - TGTGCCAGCAGCCCAAAACGCTCCGGGCCCACCACGGGATTTTACGAGCAGTACTTC CASSPKRSGPTTGFYEQYF
few TRBJ2-2 TRBV27 - TGTGCCAGCAGTTTCGTCTCGAACACCGGGGAGCTGTTTTTT CASSFVSNTGELFF
- TRBJ2-7 TRBV5-6 TRBD2 TGTGCCAGCAGCCCGGGACTAGCGGGAACCTACGAGCGGTACTTC CASSPGLAGTYERYF
many TRBJ2-1 TRBV6-6 - TGTGCCAGCAGTTTTAGTAACTTCGGTGAGCAGTTCTTC CASSFSNFGEQFF
once TRBJ2-7 TRBV6-5 TRBD1 TGTGCCAGCAGCCTAATAACAGGGGGCCACTACGAGCAGTACTTC CASSLITGGHYEQYF
- TRBJ1-6 TRBV27 - TGTGCCAGCAGTTTAACAGGCCCCGAATTCAATAATTCACCCCTCCACTTT CASSLTGPEFNNSPLHF
few TRBJ2-7 TRBV3-1 - TGTGCCAGCAGCCAAGTGGGACAAGCCTACGAGCAGTACTTC CASSQVGQAYEQYF
- TRBJ2-1 TRBV4-1 TRBD1 TGCGCCAGCAGCCCCGCCGGGACAGGGGCAACTCGAACCTACAATGAGCAGTTCTTC CASSPAGTGATRTYNEQFF